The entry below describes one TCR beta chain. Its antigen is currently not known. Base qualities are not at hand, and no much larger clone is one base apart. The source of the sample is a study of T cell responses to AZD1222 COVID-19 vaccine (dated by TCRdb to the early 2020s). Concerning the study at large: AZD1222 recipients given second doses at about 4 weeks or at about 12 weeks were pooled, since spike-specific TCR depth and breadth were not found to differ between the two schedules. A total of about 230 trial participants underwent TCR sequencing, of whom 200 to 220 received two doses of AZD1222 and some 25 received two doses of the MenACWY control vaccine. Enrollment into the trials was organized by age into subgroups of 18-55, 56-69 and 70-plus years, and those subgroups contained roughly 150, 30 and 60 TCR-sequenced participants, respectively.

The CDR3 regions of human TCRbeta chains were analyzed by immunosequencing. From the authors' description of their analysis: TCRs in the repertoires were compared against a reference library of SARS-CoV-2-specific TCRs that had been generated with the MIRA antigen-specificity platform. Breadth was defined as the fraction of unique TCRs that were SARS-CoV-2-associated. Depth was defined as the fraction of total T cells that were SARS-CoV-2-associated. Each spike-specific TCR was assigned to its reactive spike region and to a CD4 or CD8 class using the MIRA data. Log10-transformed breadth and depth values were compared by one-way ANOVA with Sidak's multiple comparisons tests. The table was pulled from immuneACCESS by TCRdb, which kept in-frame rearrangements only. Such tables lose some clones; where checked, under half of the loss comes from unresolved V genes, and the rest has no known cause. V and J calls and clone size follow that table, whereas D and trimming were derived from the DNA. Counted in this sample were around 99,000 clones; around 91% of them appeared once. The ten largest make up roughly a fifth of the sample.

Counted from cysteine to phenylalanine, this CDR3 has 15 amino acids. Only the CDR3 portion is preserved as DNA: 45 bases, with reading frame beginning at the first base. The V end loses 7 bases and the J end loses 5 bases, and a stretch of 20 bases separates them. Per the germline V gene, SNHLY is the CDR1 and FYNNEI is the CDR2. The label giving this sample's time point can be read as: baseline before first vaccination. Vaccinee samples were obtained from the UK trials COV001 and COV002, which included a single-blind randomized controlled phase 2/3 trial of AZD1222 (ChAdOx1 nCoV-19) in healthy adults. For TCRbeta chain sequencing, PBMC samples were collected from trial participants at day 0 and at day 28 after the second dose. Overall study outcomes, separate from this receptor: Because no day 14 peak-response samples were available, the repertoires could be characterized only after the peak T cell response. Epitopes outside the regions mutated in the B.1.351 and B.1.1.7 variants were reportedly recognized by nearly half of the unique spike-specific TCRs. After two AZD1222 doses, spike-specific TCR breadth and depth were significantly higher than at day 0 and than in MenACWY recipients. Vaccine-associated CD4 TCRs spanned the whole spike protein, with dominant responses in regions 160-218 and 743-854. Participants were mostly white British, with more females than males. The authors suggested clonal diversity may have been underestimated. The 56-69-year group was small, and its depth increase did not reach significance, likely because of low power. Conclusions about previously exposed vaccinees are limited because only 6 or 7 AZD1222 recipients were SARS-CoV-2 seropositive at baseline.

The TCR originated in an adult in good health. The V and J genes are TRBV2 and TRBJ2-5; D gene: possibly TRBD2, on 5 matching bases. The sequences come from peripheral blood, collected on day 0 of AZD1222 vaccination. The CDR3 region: CASTPVARASETQYF. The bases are TGTGCCAGCACCCCAGTAGCGCGGGCCTCCGAGACCCAGTACTTC.